The T cell receptor (beta chain) described here comes from a study of blood T cell repertoires in COVID-19. This clone was observed once. Assay: immunoSEQ multiplex PCR; the TCRdb copy retains only in-frame clones and omits some. The repertoire holds about 150,000 clones, with roughly 78% as singletons. This CDR3 has 14 residues. V was clipped by 5 bases and J by 5 bases; unmatched bases: 2. The germline V gene encodes CDR1 PRHDT and CDR2 FYEKMQ (reference sequence). The chain links TRBV13 to TRBJ1-6; 8 bases fit TRBD1. The sequencing sample was made of peripheral blood. This receptor was taken from a human donor with acute or convalescent COVID-19. The donor label of this sample is uncertain. The CDR3 sequence is CASSRTGNNSPLHF. The CDR3 region has the DNA TGTGCCAGCAGCCGGACAGGGAATAATTCACCCCTCCACTTT.